This TCR beta chain was sequenced during a study of cytomegalovirus exposure and HLA in healthy donors. Remarks on this clone: Its specificity is not known.

Primers for the PCR totalled 60 Vbeta and 13 Jbeta. The data were produced by immunoSEQ multiplex PCR, yet TCRdb's version contains in-frame clones alone and is incomplete. The sample records 170,000 or so clones, approximately 88% being singletons. The germline CDR1 and CDR2 sequences are SGHRS and YFSETQ. V was clipped by 3 bases and J by 4 bases; unmatched bases: 8. This CDR3 region has 16 residues. General study findings and limits: Per a later analysis, 15,000 to 20,000 TCR beta sequences showed association with HLA alleles at 0.05 false discovery rate.

The clonotype was recovered from a boy aged 2-15 years in good health and CMV-seronegative. The chain employs TRBV5-1 and TRBJ2-7; 12 bases line up with TRBD2. Material: PBMCs. This CDR3 reads CASSSPLAGGLYEQYF. The DNA for the CDR3 is TGCGCCAGCAGCTCACCACTAGCGGGAGGCTTGTACGAGCAGTACTTC.